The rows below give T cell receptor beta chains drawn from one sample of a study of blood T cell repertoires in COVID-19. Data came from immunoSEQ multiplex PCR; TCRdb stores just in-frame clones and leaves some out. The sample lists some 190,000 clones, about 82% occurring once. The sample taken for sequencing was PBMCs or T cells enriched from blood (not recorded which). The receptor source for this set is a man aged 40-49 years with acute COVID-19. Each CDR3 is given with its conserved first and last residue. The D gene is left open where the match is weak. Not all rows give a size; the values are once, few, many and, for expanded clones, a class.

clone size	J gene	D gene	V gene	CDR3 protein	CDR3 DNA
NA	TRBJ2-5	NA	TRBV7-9	CASSSEVDQETQYF	TGTGCCAGCAGCTCCGAGGTTGACCAAGAGACCCAGTACTTC
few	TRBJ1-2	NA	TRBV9	CASSPQGAVVYGYTF	TGTGCCAGCAGCCCACAGGGTGCGGTCGTATATGGCTACACCTTC
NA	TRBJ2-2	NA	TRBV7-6	CASSLALAMNTGELFF	TGTGCCAGCAGCTTAGCGCTCGCTATGAACACCGGGGAGCTGTTTTTT
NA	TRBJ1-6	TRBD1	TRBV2	CAQHGTGYSPLHF	TGTGCACAACACGGGACAGGGTATTCACCCCTCCACTTT
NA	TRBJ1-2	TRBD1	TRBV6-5	CASSRLTGGKGYTF	TGTGCCAGCAGCCGACTCACAGGGGGAAAGGGCTACACCTTC
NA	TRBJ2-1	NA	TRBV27	CASSVGSSYNEQFF	TGTGCCAGCAGTGTCGGGAGCTCCTACAATGAGCAGTTCTTC
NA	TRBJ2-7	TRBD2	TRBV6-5	CASRRSETSTYEQYF	TGTGCCAGCAGACGGTCTGAGACTAGCACCTACGAGCAGTACTTC
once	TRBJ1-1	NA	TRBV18	CASGGRIGTEAFF	TGTGCCAGCGGGGGCCGGATCGGCACTGAAGCTTTCTTT
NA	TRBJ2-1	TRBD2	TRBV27	CASSLRFGDLAGSYNEQFF	TGTGCCAGCAGTTTAAGGTTTGGGGATCTAGCGGGTTCCTACAATGAGCAGTTCTTC
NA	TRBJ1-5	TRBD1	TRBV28	CASRPRTGENQPQHF	TGTGCCAGCAGACCTAGGACAGGGGAAAATCAGCCCCAGCATTTT
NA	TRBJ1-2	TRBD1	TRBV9	CASSETLQGVANYGYTF	TGTGCCAGCAGCGAGACGCTTCAGGGGGTAGCTAACTATGGCTACACCTTC
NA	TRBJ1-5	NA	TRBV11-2	CASSSTDDQPQHF	TGTGCCAGCAGCTCAACAGACGATCAGCCCCAGCATTTT
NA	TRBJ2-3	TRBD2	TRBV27	CASSRLAGKGTDTQYF	TGTGCCAGCAGTAGACTAGCGGGGAAGGGGACAGATACGCAGTATTTT
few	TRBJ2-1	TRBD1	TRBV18	CASSPLPQGASDNEQFF	TGTGCCAGCTCACCCCTGCCTCAGGGGGCGTCCGACAATGAGCAGTTCTTC
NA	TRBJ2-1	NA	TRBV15	CATSRYGALNEQFF	TGTGCCACCAGCAGATATGGAGCTTTGAATGAGCAGTTCTTC
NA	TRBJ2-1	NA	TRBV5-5	CASSLATGNEQFF	TGTGCCAGCAGCTTGGCGACGGGGAATGAGCAGTTCTTC
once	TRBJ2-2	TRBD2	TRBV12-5	CASGLAGTSGSPGELFF	TGTGCTAGTGGTTTGGCCGGGACTAGCGGGAGTCCTGGGGAGCTGTTTTTT
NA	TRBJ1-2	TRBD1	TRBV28	CAVTGQGIRGYGYTF	TGTGCCGTAACCGGACAGGGGATACGCGGCTATGGCTACACCTTC
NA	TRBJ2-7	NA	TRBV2	CASTRRQALEQYF	TGTGCCAGCACTCGACGCCAGGCCCTCGAGCAGTACTTC
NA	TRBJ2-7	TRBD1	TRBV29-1	CSHGQGYEQYF	TGCAGCCACGGACAGGGTTACGAGCAGTACTTC
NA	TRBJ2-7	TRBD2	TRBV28	CASRRLAGAYEQYF	TGTGCCAGCCGAAGACTAGCGGGGGCCTACGAGCAGTACTTC
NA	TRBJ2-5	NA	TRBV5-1	CASSLVGSGKETQYF	TGCGCCAGCAGCTTGGTTGGTAGCGGAAAAGAGACCCAGTACTTC
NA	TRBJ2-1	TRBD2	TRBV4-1	CASSQFYTGREASSYNEQFF	TGCGCCAGCAGCCAGTTTTATACGGGGCGGGAGGCCTCTTCCTACAATGAGCAGTTCTTC
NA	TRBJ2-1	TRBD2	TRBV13	CASSPLGLAGVLGEQFF	TGTGCCAGCAGCCCCCTTGGACTAGCGGGAGTTTTGGGTGAGCAGTTCTTC
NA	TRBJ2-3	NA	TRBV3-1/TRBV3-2	CASSPARKSTQYF	TGTGCCAGCAGCCCGGCGAGGAAGTCTACGCAGTATTTT
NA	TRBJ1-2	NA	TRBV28	CASSERGDYGYTF	TGTGCCAGCAGTGAAAGGGGTGACTATGGCTACACCTTC
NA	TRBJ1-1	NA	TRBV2	CASGRGNTEAFF	TGTGCCAGCGGTAGGGGGAACACTGAAGCTTTCTTT
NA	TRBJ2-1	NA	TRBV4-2	CASSQGERNNEQFF	TGTGCCAGCAGCCAAGGGGAGCGGAACAATGAGCAGTTCTTC
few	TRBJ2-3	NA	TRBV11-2	CASSLGRVYTDTQYF	TGTGCCAGCAGCTTAGGGCGGGTATACACAGATACGCAGTATTTT
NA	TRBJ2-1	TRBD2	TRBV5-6	CASSLRREMTYNEQFF	TGTGCCAGCAGCTTAAGGCGGGAGATGACCTACAATGAGCAGTTCTTC
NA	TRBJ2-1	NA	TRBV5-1	CASGWLSNEQFF	TGCGCCAGCGGCTGGCTTTCCAATGAGCAGTTCTTC
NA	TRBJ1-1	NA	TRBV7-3	CASSPVGEAEAFF	TGTGCCAGCAGCCCCGTGGGAGAAGCTGAAGCTTTCTTT
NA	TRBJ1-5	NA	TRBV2	CASSVQGFSNQPQHF	TGTGCCAGCAGTGTCCAGGGTTTTAGCAATCAGCCCCAGCATTTT
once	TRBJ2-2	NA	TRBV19	CASSGANTGELFF	TGTGCCAGTTCTGGAGCGAACACCGGGGAGCTGTTTTTT
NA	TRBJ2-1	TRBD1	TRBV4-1	CASSPGQGNYNEQFF	TGCGCCAGCAGCCCGGGACAGGGAAATTACAATGAGCAGTTCTTC
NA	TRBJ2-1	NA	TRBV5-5	CASSGRELYNEQFF	TGTGCCAGCTCTGGGCGGGAACTCTACAATGAGCAGTTCTTC
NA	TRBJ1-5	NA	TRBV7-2	CASSPSGSGVNAQHF	TGTGCCAGCAGCCCTAGCGGATCAGGGGTCAACGCCCAGCATTTT
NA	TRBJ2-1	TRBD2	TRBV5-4	CASSLSSAAGWEQFF	TGTGCCAGCAGCTTGTCCAGTGCAGCGGGATGGGAGCAGTTCTTC
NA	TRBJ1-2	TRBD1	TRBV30	CAWSPGTGMVHGYTF	TGTGCCTGGAGTCCCGGGACAGGGATGGTTCATGGCTACACCTTC
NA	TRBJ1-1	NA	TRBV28	CAIFLRGGSTEAFF	TGTGCCATATTCCTGCGAGGGGGTAGCACTGAAGCTTTCTTT
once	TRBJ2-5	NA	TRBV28	CASSLTGRGETQYF	TGTGCCAGCAGTTTAACCGGAAGGGGCGAGACCCAGTACTTC
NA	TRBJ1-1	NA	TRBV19	CASSARVDTEAFF	TGTGCCAGTAGTGCCAGGGTAGACACTGAAGCTTTCTTT
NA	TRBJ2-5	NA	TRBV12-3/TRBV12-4	CASSPPQAETQYF	TGTGCCAGCAGTCCCCCCCAAGCTGAGACCCAGTACTTC
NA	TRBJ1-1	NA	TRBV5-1	CASSREGVTEAFF	TGCGCCAGCAGCCGGGAGGGGGTTACTGAAGCTTTCTTT
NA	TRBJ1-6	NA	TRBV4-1	CASSQGFTGSPLHF	TGCGCCAGCAGCCAAGGCTTCACGGGTTCACCCCTCCACTTT